One sample yielded the 14 T cell receptor beta chains listed below, sequenced in a study of blood T cell repertoires in COVID-19. Repertoires were generated with immunoSEQ multiplex PCR, while TCRdb's copy carries only in-frame clones and drops some. The sample consists of fewer than 500,000 clones, around nine tenths of them appearing once. The sequenced sample consisted of PBMCs or T cells enriched from blood (not recorded which). The receptors derive from a woman aged 18-29 years with acute COVID-19.

The CDR3 protein is CAIGTGFGEQFF. CDR3 nucleotides: TGTGCCATCGGGACAGGGTTTGGGGAGCAGTTCTTC. The V and J genes are TRBV6-5 and TRBJ2-1; 9 bases align to TRBD1. V shed 10 bases, J shed 10 bases, and the junction held 8 bases outside the gene matches. The CDR3 length is 12 residues. In germline, CDR1 is MNHEY, CDR2 SVGAGI.

The rearrangement links TRBV15 to TRBJ2-7; D might be TRBD2 (5 bases). The V gene's germline CDR1 is LNHNV and CDR2 YYDKDF (reference sequence). V lost 0 bases, J lost 3 bases, and 6 bases lay in between. The length of the CDR3 is 13 residues. The chain's CDR3 is CATSRDGIYEQYF. The CDR3 bases are TGTGCCACCAGCAGAGACGGGATCTACGAGCAGTACTTC.

The chain carries TRBV3-1 (or the pseudogene TRBV3-2) and TRBJ1-2; D ambiguous. The germline V gene has CDR1 LGHDT and CDR2 YNNKEL (reference sequence). V dropped 1 base and J dropped 8 bases, with 8 bases sitting between them. The length of the CDR3 is 12 residues. The CDR3 region is CASSQGRRGYTF. For the CDR3, the DNA is TGTGCCAGCAGCCAAGGACGCAGGGGCTACACCTTC.

The chain recombines TRBV2 with TRBJ1-6, with D perhaps matching TRBD1 (5 bases). CDR3 size: 14 residues. V was clipped by 1 base and J by 6 bases, with 7 bases between them. CDR1 is SNHLY, CDR2 FYNNEI, per germline. In nucleotides, the CDR3 is TGTGCCAGCAGTGAAGGTCAGGGTAATTCACCCCTCCACTTT. Translating it yields CASSEGQGNSPLHF.

This chain connects TRBV28 to TRBJ2-5; TRBD2 matches at 10 bases. Germline V lookup: CDR1 MDHEN, CDR2 SYDVKM. The V segment lost 2 bases and the J segment 4 bases; nucleotides outside the gene matches: 10. The CDR3 totals 17 residues. CDR3 nucleotide sequence: TGTGCCAGCAGTTTAGGGGAGGCTAGCGGGAGAGGAGAGACCCAGTACTTC. It encodes CASSLGEASGRGETQYF.

The rearrangement links TRBV5-1 to TRBJ2-2, with 11 nucleotides matching TRBD1. Germline assignment: CDR1 SGHRS and CDR2 YFSETQ. CDR3 length: 17 residues. Trimming removed 6 bases from V and 3 bases from J; junction bases left unmatched: 10. The CDR3 is CASTYAGTGGYTGELFF. The CDR3 DNA reads as TGCGCCAGCACATACGCCGGGACAGGGGGTTACACCGGGGAGCTGTTTTTT.

This rearrangement joins TRBV10-3 to TRBJ2-1; 8 bases map to TRBD2. Germline V gene sequence: CDR1 ENHRY, CDR2 SYGVKD. J lost 7 bases, V lost 6 bases, and 11 bases had no gene match. This CDR3 contains 15 residues. In DNA, the CDR3 is TGTGCCATCAGGACCGACGGGAGGGCGGGGAATGAGCAGTTCTTC. Amino acid sequence: CAIRTDGRAGNEQFF.

The chain joins TRBV29-1 to TRBJ2-7; D not resolved. Germline V lookup: CDR1 SQVTM, CDR2 ANQGSEA. Trimming cost V 6 bases and J 0 bases, with 12 bases left between them. This CDR3 is built from 13 residues. This CDR3 is CSVGFRSSYEQYF. The DNA of the CDR3 is TGCAGCGTCGGCTTCAGGTCCTCCTACGAGCAGTACTTC.

The genes are TRBV6-6 and TRBJ1-1, with D unclear. The CDR3 has 14 amino acids. CDR1 and CDR2 from the germline V gene are MNHNY and SVGAGI (reference sequence). V lost 5 bases and J 4 bases, leaving 14 bases between the germline ends. DNA of the CDR3: TGTGCCAGCAGTCCCACGGATCCGGGCACTGAAGCTTTCTTT. Translating it yields CASSPTDPGTEAFF.

The chain has TRBV3-1 (or the pseudogene TRBV3-2) and TRBJ2-7; TRBD1 matches at 9 bases. CDR3 length: 15 residues. The germline CDR1 and CDR2 sequences are LGHDT and YNNKEL (reference sequence). The J segment lost 2 bases and the V segment lost 6 bases, leaving 8 bases of the junction unmatched. The CDR3 reads CASRSQGAYPYEQYF. The CDR3 nucleotides read TGTGCCAGCAGGTCACAGGGGGCCTACCCCTACGAGCAGTACTTC.

The chain is built from TRBV18 and TRBJ1-6; D not resolved. V shed 3 bases and J shed 9 bases, with 12 bases lying between them. Germline V lookup: CDR1 KGHSH, CDR2 LQKENI. This CDR3 comprises 14 residues. CDR3 protein: CASSPGGWGSPLHF. CDR3 sequence (DNA): TGTGCCAGCTCACCCGGCGGGTGGGGTTCACCCCTCCACTTT. The full variable domain, its missing parts supplied by reference TRBV18 and TRBJ1-6, is NAGVMQNPRHLVRRRGQEARLRCSPMKGHSHVYWYRQLPEEGLKFMVYLQKENIIDESGMPKERFSAEFPKEGPSILRIQQVVRGDSAAYFCASSPGGWGSPLHFGNGTRLTVT.

A few counts support this clone. The V gene is TRBV4-1, the J gene TRBJ1-2; 9 bases align to TRBD1. Per the germline V gene, CDR1 is MGHRA and CDR2 is YSYEKL. The CDR3 covers 20 residues. The ends lost 2 bases at V and 1 base at J; junction bases unmatched: 17. The CDR3 DNA sequence: TGCGCCAGCAGCCAACCTTTTCTGGGGGGACAGGGACAGAATAACTATGGCTACACCTTC. This gives the protein CASSQPFLGGQGQNNYGYTF.

The count of this clone is one. The chain uses TRBV20-1 and TRBJ2-7, with D possibly TRBD1 on 5 matching bases. V dropped 3 bases and J dropped 0 bases, with 9 bases sitting between them. Per the germline V gene, CDR1 is DFQATT and CDR2 is SNEGSKA (reference sequence). There are 13 residues in the CDR3. This CDR3 is CSASAQASYEQYF. The CDR3 DNA is TGCAGTGCTAGTGCACAGGCCTCCTACGAGCAGTACTTC.

This chain joins TRBV5-1 and TRBJ1-6, with 7 bases that match TRBD1. Per germline, CDR1 SGHRS and CDR2 YFSETQ. V shed 4 bases and J 8 bases; nucleotides not matched to a gene: 6. The CDR3 has 14 amino acids. The CDR3 bases are TGCGCCAGCAGCGTTGGGACAGCCGATTCACCCCTCCACTTT. Translation gives CASSVGTADSPLHF.